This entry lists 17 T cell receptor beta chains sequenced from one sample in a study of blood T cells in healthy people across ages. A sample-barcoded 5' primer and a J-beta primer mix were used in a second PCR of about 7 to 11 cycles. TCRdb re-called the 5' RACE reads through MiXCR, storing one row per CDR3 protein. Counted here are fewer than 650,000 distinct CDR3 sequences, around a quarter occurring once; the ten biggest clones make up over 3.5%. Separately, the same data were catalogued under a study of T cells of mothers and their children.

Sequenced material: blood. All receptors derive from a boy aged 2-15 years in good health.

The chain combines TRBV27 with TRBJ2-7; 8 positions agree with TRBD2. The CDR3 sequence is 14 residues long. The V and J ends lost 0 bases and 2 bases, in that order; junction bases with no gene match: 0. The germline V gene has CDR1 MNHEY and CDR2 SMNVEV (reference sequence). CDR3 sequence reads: CASSLSSGAYEQYF. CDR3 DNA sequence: TGTGCCAGCAGTTTATCTAGCGGGGCCTACGAGCAGTACTTC.

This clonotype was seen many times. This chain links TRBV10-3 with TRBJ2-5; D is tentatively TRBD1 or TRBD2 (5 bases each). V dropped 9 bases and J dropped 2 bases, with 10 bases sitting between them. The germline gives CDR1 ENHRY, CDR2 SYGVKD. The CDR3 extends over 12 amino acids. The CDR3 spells CAMGDHQETQYF. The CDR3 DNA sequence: TGTGCCATGGGGGACCATCAAGAGACCCAGTACTTC.

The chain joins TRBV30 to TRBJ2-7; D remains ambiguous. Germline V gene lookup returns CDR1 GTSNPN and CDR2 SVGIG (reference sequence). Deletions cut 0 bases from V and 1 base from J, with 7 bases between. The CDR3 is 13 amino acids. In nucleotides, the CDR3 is TGTGCCTGGAGTGTAGTCGGGTCCTACGAGCAGTACTTC. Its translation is CAWSVVGSYEQYF.

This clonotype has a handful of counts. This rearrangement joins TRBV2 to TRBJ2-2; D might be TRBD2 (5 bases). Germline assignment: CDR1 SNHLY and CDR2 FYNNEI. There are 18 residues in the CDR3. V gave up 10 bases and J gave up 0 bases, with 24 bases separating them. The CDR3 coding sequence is TGTGCCACCAGCTTAATTACGGGGTCCGCCGCGAACACCGGGGAGCTGTTTTTT. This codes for CATSLITGSAANTGELFF.

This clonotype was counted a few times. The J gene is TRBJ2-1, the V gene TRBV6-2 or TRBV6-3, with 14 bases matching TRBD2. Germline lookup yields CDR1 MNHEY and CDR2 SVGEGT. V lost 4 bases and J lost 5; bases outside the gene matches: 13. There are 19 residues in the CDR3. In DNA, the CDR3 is TGTGCCAGCAGTTTCCCGACTAGCGGGAGGGCTGGGGGAAACAATGAGCAGTTCTTC. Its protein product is CASSFPTSGRAGGNNEQFF.

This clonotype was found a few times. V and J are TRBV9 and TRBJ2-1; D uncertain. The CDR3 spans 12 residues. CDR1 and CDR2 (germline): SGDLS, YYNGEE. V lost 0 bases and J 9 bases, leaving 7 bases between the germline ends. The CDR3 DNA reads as TGTGCCAGCAGCGTAGTTACTGGTGAGCAGTTCTTC. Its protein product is CASSVVTGEQFF.

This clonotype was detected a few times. CDR3 sequence: CAISESRQRHQPQHF. In DNA form, the CDR3 reads TGTGCCATCAGTGAGTCGCGGCAGCGCCATCAGCCCCAGCATTTT. This chain links TRBV10-3 with TRBJ1-5, with D unclear. Trimming removed 0 bases from V and 5 bases from J, with 11 bases in between. This CDR3 contains 15 residues. CDR1 and CDR2 (germline): ENHRY, SYGVKD.

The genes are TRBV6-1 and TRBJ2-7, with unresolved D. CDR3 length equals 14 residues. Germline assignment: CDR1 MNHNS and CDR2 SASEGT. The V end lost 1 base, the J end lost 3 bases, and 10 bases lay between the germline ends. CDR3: CASSEVAGLYEQYF. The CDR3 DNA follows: TGTGCCAGCAGTGAAGTTGCAGGTCTCTACGAGCAGTACTTC.

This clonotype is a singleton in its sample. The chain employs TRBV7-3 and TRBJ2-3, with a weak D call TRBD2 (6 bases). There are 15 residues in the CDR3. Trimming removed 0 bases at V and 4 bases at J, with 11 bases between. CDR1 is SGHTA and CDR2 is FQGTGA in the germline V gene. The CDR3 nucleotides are TGTGCCAGCAGCTTAACAACTAGCAGGGCAGATACGCAGTATTTT. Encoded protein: CASSLTTSRADTQYF.

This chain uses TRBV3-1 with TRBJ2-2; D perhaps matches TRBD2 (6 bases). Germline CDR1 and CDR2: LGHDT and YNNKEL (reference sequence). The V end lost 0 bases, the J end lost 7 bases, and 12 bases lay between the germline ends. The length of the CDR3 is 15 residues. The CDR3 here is CASSQEGGWNGELFF. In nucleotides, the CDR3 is TGTGCCAGCAGCCAAGAGGGGGGATGGAACGGGGAGCTGTTTTTT.

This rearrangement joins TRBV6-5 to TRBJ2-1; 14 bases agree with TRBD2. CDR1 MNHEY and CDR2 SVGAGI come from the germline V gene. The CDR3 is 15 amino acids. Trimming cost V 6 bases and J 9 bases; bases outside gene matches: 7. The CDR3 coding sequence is TGTGCCAGCAGCCCGACTAGCGGGGGGGCCTCTGAGCAGTTCTTC. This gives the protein CASSPTSGGASEQFF.

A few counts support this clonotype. The CDR3 loop reads CASSWRTYQETQYF. The CDR3 DNA reads TGTGCCAGCAGCTGGCGGACCTACCAAGAGACCCAGTACTTC. V gene TRBV13 combines with J gene TRBJ2-5; unclear D gene. The CDR3 loop spans 14 amino acids. The V and J ends lost 4 bases and 0 bases respectively, with 9 bases between them. CDR1 is PRHDT, CDR2 FYEKMQ, per germline (reference sequence).

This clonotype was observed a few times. DNA of the CDR3: TGTGCCAGCAGTAGAGACGGCTACTATGGCTACACCTTC. This sequence encodes CASSRDGYYGYTF. The V call is TRBV25-1, the J call TRBJ1-2; D is undetermined. V lost 5 bases to trimming and J lost 3 bases, with 10 bases between them. This CDR3 has 13 residues. Germline V gene lookup returns CDR1 MGHDK and CDR2 SYGVNS.

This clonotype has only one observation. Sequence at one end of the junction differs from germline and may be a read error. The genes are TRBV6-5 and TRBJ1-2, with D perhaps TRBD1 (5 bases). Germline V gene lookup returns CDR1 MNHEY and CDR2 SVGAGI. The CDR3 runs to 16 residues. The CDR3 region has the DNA TGTGCCGGCAGTTCCCTCGCGGGACGAGGTCTCTATGGCTACACCTTC. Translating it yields CAGSSLAGRGLYGYTF.

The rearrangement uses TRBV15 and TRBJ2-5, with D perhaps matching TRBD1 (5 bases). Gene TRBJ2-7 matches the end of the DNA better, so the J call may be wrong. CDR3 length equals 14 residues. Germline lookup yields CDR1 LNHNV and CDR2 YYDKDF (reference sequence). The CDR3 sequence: CATSRVRQNYEQYF. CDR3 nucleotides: TGTGCCACCAGCAGAGTACGACAGAACTACGAGCAGTACTTC.

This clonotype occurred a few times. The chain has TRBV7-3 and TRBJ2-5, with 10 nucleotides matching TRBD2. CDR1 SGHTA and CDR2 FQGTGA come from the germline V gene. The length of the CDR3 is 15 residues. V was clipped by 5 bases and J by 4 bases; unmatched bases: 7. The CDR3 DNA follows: TGTGCCAGCAGCAAGGGAGCGGGGGGGATAGAGACCCAGTACTTC. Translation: CASSKGAGGIETQYF.

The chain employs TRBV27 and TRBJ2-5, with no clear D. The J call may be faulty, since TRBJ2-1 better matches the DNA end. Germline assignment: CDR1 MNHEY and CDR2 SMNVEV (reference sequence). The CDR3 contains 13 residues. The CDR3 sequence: CASRRPDHNEQFF. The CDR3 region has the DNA TGTGCCAGCAGGCGCCCGGACCACAATGAGCAGTTCTTC.